This is a list of T cell receptor beta chains from one sample in a study of blood T cells in healthy people across ages. One entry per CDR3 protein, called by TCRdb with MiXCR from the 5' RACE reads. The data contain about 770,000 distinct CDR3 sequences, under 55% of them singletons. Sequenced input: blood. The receptors shown here come from a man in his fifties or sixties in good health. Each CDR3 is given with its conserved first and last residue. The D gene is left open where the match is weak. Some rows have no size entry. The others give once, few or many, or a class for an expanded clone.

>TRBJ2-7|.|TRBV25-1|.
CASSPQALSYNEQYF
TGTGCCAGCAGTCCACAGGCGCTATCCTACAATGAGCAGTACTTC
>TRBJ2-1|.|TRBV7-2|TRBD1
CASSLVGTGPNEQFF
TGTGCCAGCAGCTTAGTGGGGACAGGGCCTAATGAGCAGTTCTTC
>TRBJ2-7|once|TRBV2|.
CASMDTYEQYF
TGTGCCAGCATGGACACTTACGAGCAGTACTTC
>TRBJ1-5|.|TRBV12-3/TRBV12-4|.
CASSPEQTRPNQPQHF
TGTGCCAGCAGTCCAGAACAGACCCGGCCAAATCAGCCCCAGCATTTT
>TRBJ2-3|.|TRBV24-1|.
CATSDNRDNTDTQYF
TGTGCCACCAGTGATAACCGGGACAACACAGATACGCAGTATTTT
>TRBJ2-2|.|TRBV20-1|TRBD2
CSARTSWGAGHSGELFF
TGCAGTGCTCGGACTAGCTGGGGGGCAGGGCATAGCGGGGAGCTGTTTTTT
>TRBJ2-5|few|TRBV5-1|.
CASSLDGQLYQETQYF
TGCGCCAGCAGCTTGGACGGACAGTTGTACCAAGAGACCCAGTACTTC
>TRBJ2-1|.|TRBV21-1|.
CAGSKGGRVGEQFF
TGTGCCGGCAGCAAAGGGGGCAGGGTGGGAGAGCAGTTCTTC
>TRBJ2-5|many|TRBV10-3|TRBD2
CASRTSGQETQYF
TGTGCCTCCCGGACTAGCGGCCAAGAGACCCAGTACTTC
>TRBJ2-1|.|TRBV7-9|TRBD1
CASSMPQGADEQFF
TGTGCCAGCAGCATGCCACAGGGGGCGGATGAACAGTTCTTC
>TRBJ2-3|.|TRBV13|TRBD1
CASSFDRGTDTQYF
TGTGCCAGCAGCTTTGACAGGGGCACAGATACGCAGTATTTT
>TRBJ2-1|few|TRBV4-3|TRBD2
CASSQDWTSGAYNEQFF
TGCGCCAGCAGCCAAGATTGGACTAGCGGGGCCTACAATGAGCAGTTCTTC
>TRBJ2-5|.|TRBV10-3|.
CAFSDRAREQYF
TGTGCCTTCAGTGACAGGGCACGGGAGCAGTACTTC
>TRBJ1-2|few|TRBV4-3|TRBD1
CASSQVGPRDRPNYGYTF
TGCGCCAGCAGCCAAGTTGGGCCCCGGGACAGACCTAACTATGGCTACACCTTC
>TRBJ1-5|.|TRBV12-3/TRBV12-4|.
CASSRDNSNQPQHF
TGTGCCAGCAGTCGAGACAACAGCAATCAGCCCCAGCATTTT
>TRBJ1-5|.|TRBV2|.
CASSEFERRPSSNQPQHF
TGTGCCAGCAGTGAATTTGAGCGTAGACCTTCAAGCAATCAGCCCCAGCATTTT
>TRBJ2-1|.|TRBV6-6|.
CASSYVRRGLDNEQFF
TGTGCCAGCAGTTACGTACGCAGGGGTCTTGACAATGAGCAGTTCTTC
>TRBJ2-5|.|TRBV2|.
CASSEALVHIQETQYF
TGTGCCAGCAGTGAAGCGCTTGTGCACATCCAAGAGACCCAGTACTTC
>TRBJ2-3|.|TRBV6-2/TRBV6-3|TRBD2
CASSNLRGETDTQYF
TGTGCCAGCAGCAATCTTCGGGGGGAAACAGATACGCAGTATTTT
>TRBJ1-1|once|TRBV5-4|TRBD1
CASSKTGSGLNTEAFF
TGTGCCAGCAGCAAGACAGGGAGTGGCTTGAACACTGAAGCTTTCTTT